Here is one T cell receptor (beta chain) with its context. Its antigen remains unknown. The data were taken from a study of Ad26.COV2.S vaccination and SARS-CoV-2 variants. V lost 3 bases, J lost 6 bases, and 14 bases lay in between. The CDR3 covers 14 residues. Germline CDR1 KGHSH, CDR2 LQKENI. Study findings and constraints: Reported post-vaccination CD8+ and CD4+ T cell responses to spike showed substantial breadth.

Some clones are missing from TCRdb's copy, which holds only in-frame ones; the method was immunoSEQ multiplex PCR. The sample lists more than 300,000 clones, about 82% occurring once. The sample's treatment: roughly 18 received Ad26.COV2.S at low or high dose, single or two shots; about five received placebo; per-sample allocation not given. Vaccine and placebo recipients were sampled on day 63 after the first injection. An adult donor aged 18-55 years was enrolled in Boston. This sequence was found in a person aged 18-65 years who received the Ad26.COV2.S COVID-19 vaccine or a placebo. The sequencing used peripheral blood, collected in a trial of Ad26.COV2.S vaccine versus placebo. The chain uses TRBV18 and TRBJ1-2; perhaps TRBD1 as D (5 bases). The CDR3 sequence: CASSPNGQGDGYTF. Here the CDR3 DNA reads TGTGCCAGCTCACCTAATGGGCAGGGTGATGGCTACACCTTC.